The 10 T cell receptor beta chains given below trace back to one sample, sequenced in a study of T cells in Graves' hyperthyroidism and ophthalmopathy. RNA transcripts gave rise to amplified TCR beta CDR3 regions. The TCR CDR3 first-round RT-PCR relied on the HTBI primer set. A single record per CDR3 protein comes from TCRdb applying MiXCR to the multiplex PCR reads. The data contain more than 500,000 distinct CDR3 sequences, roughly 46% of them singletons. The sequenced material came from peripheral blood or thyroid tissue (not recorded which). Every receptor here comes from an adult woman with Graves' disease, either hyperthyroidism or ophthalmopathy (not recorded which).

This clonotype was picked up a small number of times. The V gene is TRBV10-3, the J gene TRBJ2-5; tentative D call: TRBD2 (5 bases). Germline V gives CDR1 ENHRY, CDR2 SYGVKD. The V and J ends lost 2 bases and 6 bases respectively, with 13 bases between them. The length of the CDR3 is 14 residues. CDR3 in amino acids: CAISEQEEWQTQYF. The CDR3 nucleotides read TGTGCCATCAGTGAGCAGGAGGAGTGGCAGACCCAGTACTTC.

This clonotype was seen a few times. CDR3: CAWSYGQGTGRTEAFF. CDR3 DNA: TGTGCCTGGAGCTACGGACAGGGGACTGGTCGGACTGAAGCTTTCTTT. The J gene is TRBJ1-1, the V gene TRBV30; 9 bases map to TRBD1. Germline trimming cut 3 bases from V and 5 bases from J; bases unmatched to any gene: 13. The CDR3 length is 16 residues. Germline CDR1 is GTSNPN and CDR2 is SVGIG (reference sequence).

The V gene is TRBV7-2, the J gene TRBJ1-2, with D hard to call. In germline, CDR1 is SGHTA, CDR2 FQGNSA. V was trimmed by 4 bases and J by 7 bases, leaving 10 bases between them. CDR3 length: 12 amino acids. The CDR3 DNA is TGTGCCAGCAGCTGGGAAATGTTTGGCTACACCTTC. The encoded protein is CASSWEMFGYTF.

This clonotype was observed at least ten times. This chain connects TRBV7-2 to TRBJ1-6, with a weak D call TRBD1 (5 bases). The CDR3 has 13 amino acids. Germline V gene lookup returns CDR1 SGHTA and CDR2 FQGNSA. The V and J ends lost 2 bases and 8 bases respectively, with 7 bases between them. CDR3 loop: CASSLQGYSPLHF. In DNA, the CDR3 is TGTGCCAGCAGCTTACAGGGATATTCACCCCTCCACTTT.

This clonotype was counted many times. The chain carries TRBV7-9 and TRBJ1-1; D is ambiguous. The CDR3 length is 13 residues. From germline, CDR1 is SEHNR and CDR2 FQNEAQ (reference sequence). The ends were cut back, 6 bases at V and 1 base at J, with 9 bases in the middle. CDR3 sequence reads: CASSRPRNTEAFF. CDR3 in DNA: TGTGCCAGCAGTAGACCGAGGAACACTGAAGCTTTCTTT.

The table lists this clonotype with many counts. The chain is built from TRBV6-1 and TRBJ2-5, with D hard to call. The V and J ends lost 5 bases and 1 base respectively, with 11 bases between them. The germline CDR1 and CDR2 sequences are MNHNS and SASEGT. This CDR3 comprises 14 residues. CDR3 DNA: TGTGCCAGCAGTTGGGCGGAGATCCAAGAGACCCAGTACTTC. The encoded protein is CASSWAEIQETQYF.

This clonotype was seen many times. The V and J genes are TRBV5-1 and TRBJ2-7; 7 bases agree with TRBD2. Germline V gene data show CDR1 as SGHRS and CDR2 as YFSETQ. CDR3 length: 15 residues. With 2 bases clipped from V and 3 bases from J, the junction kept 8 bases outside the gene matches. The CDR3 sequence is CASSLGRGPYYEQYF. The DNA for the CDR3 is TGCGCCAGCAGCTTAGGGAGGGGCCCCTACTACGAGCAGTACTTC.

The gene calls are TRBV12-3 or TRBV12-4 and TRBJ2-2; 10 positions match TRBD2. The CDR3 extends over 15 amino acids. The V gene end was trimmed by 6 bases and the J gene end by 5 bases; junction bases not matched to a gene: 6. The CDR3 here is CASRIAGGMTGELFF. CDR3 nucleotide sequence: TGTGCCAGCAGGATAGCGGGAGGAATGACCGGGGAGCTGTTTTTT.

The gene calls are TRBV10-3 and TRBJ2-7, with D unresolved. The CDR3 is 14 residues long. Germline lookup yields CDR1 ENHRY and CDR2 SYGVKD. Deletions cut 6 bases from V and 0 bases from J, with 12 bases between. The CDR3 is CAIRGGSTSYEQYF. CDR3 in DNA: TGTGCCATCAGGGGTGGGTCCACCTCCTACGAGCAGTACTTC.

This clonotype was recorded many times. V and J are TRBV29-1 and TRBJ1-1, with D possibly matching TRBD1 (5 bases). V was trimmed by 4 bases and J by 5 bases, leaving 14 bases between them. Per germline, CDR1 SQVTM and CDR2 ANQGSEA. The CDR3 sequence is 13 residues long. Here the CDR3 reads CSVVTGGNTEAFF. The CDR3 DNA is TGCAGCGTTGTTACAGGAGGGAATACTGAAGCTTTCTTT.